The rows below give T cell receptor beta chains drawn from one sample of a study of blood T cells in healthy people across ages. TCRdb reprocessed the 5' RACE reads via MiXCR and lists one record per CDR3 protein. The repertoire has approximately 600,000 distinct CDR3 sequences, 58% of them found once; the top ten carry 30% to 45%. Source material: blood. Every receptor here comes from a man between 60 and 75 years old in good health. The CDR3 runs from the conserved cysteine through the conserved F or W. The order of the fields is V gene, CDR3 protein.

V: TRBV2
CDR3: CASSKGVIETQYF

V: TRBV4-1
CDR3: CASSHPGRANYGYTF

V: TRBV20-1
CDR3: CSAILATTGDTQYF

V: TRBV9
CDR3: CASSVDPGRASGYTF

V: TRBV15
CDR3: CATSYRDRTNEKLFF

V: TRBV6-1
CDR3: CASSLFLTPDNEQYF

V: TRBV10-2
CDR3: CASSEARDRVHEQYF

V: TRBV2
CDR3: CASLGQDLSYEQYF

V: TRBV5-1
CDR3: CASRPVGAGARGETQYF

V: TRBV3-1
CDR3: CASSGGTPENTEAFF

V: TRBV20-1
CDR3: CSASAGTRGNQPQHF

V: TRBV25-1
CDR3: CASNRPTVSVGYSYNSPLHF

V: TRBV18
CDR3: CASSPLASGDYNEQFF

V: TRBV11-2
CDR3: CASSFYLGQGSRGETQYF

V: TRBV20-1
CDR3: CSARIGGPYEQYF

V: TRBV29-1
CDR3: CSVERVLQETQYF

V: TRBV27
CDR3: CASSSYPQGARGYTF

V: TRBV15
CDR3: CATSRGGPGVNQPQHF

V: TRBV4-2
CDR3: CASSQDPGTGREAFF

V: TRBV29-1
CDR3: CSVARTSGGTDTQYF

V: TRBV25-1
CDR3: CASAGTTQETQYF

V: TRBV25-1
CDR3: CASSEVAGGPTYEQYF

V: TRBV4-1
CDR3: CASSQGQGQGGYGCTF

V: TRBV20-1
CDR3: CSAIQGGADTQYF

V: TRBV4-1
CDR3: CASSQDGAWYNEQFF

V: TRBV5-1
CDR3: CASSFGPAGVGETQYF

V: TRBV5-1
CDR3: CASSRSWEGPNEQFF

V: TRBV25-1
CDR3: CASSTVDRGKYGYTF

V: TRBV20-1
CDR3: CSAQGAGDTQYF

V: TRBV6-5
CDR3: CASRSGHLYGYTF

V: TRBV5-1
CDR3: CASSLGGYYTDTQYF

V: TRBV20-1
CDR3: CSARDPRVQGTEAFF

V: TRBV20-1
CDR3: CSARDGRRGSNTEAFF

V: TRBV20-1
CDR3: CSARDEGRETQYF

V: TRBV20-1
CDR3: CSARGQVSIYGYTF

V: TRBV7-8
CDR3: CASSLLAGARDGELFF

V: TRBV29-1
CDR3: CSVDLQEKGSYGYTF